A selection of T cell receptor beta chains follows, all from one sample in a study of blood T cells in healthy people across ages. Each CDR3 protein is one row after TCRdb ran MiXCR on the 5' RACE reads. The profile shows 600,000 to 850,000 distinct CDR3 sequences, 25% of them singletons. The same sample was also used in a study of T cells of mothers and their children.

The specimen was blood. Receptors originate from a boy younger than 18 in good health. Both conserved end residues are part of each CDR3. D genes are given only for firm matches. Expanded clones get a size class; other rows say once, few or many, or leave the size out.

clone_size cdr3_length j_call v_call d_call cdr3_nt cdr3_aa
. 14 TRBJ2-1 TRBV12-3/TRBV12-4 TRBD2 TGTGCCTGCCGCCTAGCGGGCGGGTACAATGAGCAGTTCTTC CACRLAGGYNEQFF
many 13 TRBJ2-5 TRBV20-1 . TGCAGTGCTAGAGTGGGGTCCGAAGAGACCCAGTACTTC CSARVGSEETQYF
few 13 TRBJ2-5 TRBV29-1 . TGCAGCGTTGAAATAGGACTTCAAGAGACCCAGTACTTC CSVEIGLQETQYF
few 15 TRBJ2-1 TRBV4-1 . TGCGCCAGCAGCGACACTAGACCAATACTCAATGAGCAGTTCTTC CASSDTRPILNEQFF
. 11 TRBJ1-2 TRBV28 TRBD1 TGTGCCAGTGGACAGGTCCGAGGCTACACCTTC CASGQVRGYTF
. 16 TRBJ2-1 TRBV5-1 TRBD1 TGCGCCAGCAGCTCGGACTGGACAGGGTTCTTAGATGAGCAGTTCTTC CASSSDWTGFLDEQFF
. 13 TRBJ1-1 TRBV29-1 . TGCAGCGTTGAGATCTGGGGAGGAACTGAAGCTTTCTTT CSVEIWGGTEAFF
. 14 TRBJ2-2 TRBV29-1 TRBD2 TGCAGCGTTGACCGAGCGGGGGGGCCGGGGGAGCTGTTTTTT CSVDRAGGPGELFF
. 16 TRBJ1-5 TRBV10-3 TRBD1 TGTGCCATCAGTGAGGGGGTCAGGGGGCCCAATCAGCCCCAGCATTTT CAISEGVRGPNQPQHF
few 18 TRBJ2-1 TRBV3-1 TRBD2 TGTGCCAGCAGCCAAGATCTACTAGCGGGGGACCCGTACAATGAGCAGTTCTTC CASSQDLLAGDPYNEQFF
few 14 TRBJ2-5 TRBV20-1 TRBD2 TGCAGTGCGGGACTAGCGGGACGTCAGGAGACCCAGTACTTC CSAGLAGRQETQYF
. 14 TRBJ2-5 TRBV20-1 . TGCAGTGCTAGCAAAACGAGGGATCCACAGACCCAGTACTTC CSASKTRDPQTQYF
many 13 TRBJ2-7 TRBV7-9 . TGTGCCAGCAGCCCCCCCGGGTCCTACGAGCAGTACTTC CASSPPGSYEQYF
. 15 TRBJ2-1 TRBV5-6 . TGTGCCAGCAGCTTTTCTAGGATGGTGGTTGGTGAGCAGTTCTTC CASSFSRMVVGEQFF
few 15 TRBJ2-3 TRBV28 . TGTGCCAGCAGTTTGGGACCCGCCAGCACAGATACGCAGTATTTT CASSLGPASTDTQYF
. 13 TRBJ2-5 TRBV29-1 . TGCAGCATATACAGGGAAGCACAAGAGACCCAGTACTTC CSIYREAQETQYF